These T cell receptor beta chains were read from a single sample in a study of blood T cell repertoires in COVID-19. Here immunoSEQ multiplex PCR was the method, and the copy in TCRdb shows in-frame clones only, minus some. The data contain about 280,000 clones, around 90% of them singletons. The sample was PBMCs or T cells enriched from blood (not recorded which). The receptors were gathered from a woman between 18 and 29 years old with acute COVID-19. Both conserved end residues are trimmed from each CDR3.

12	TRBV5-6	ASRTLGQSYEQY
13	TRBV27	ASSLFSGRADTQY
12	TRBV5-1	ASSSSSGVYGYT
9	TRBV30	AWETGGEQF
12	TRBV5-1	ASSLRGGGTEAF
12	TRBV29-1	SLMIAFSTDTQY
15	TRBV4-3	ASSQARYKAANEKLF
16	TRBV6-1	ASSGGTAGIYSNQPQH
12	TRBV11-2	ASRGQDSSYEQY
14	TRBV5-4	ASSLGTARVYNEQF
11	TRBV30	AWNRGGNQPQH
15	TRBV14	ASSHPWGQGRSYEQY
12	TRBV5-1	ASSLERVNEKLF
16	TRBV6-4	ASSPGTSGSFNAGELF
13	TRBV6-5	ASRSRGEVDYGYT
11	TRBV2	ASRTGGNTEAF
11	TRBV27	ASSRTWGTEAF
14	TRBV6-6	ASSLRGLAGVGELF
13	TRBV1	TSSQGTRRTGELF
11	TRBV6-5	ASRFDKYGEQY
13	TRBV6-5	ASRAASGPYNEQF
13	TRBV19	ASSPRSSGANVLT
13	TRBV5-5	ASSLPSGSTDTQY
13	TRBV3-1/TRBV3-2	ASSQGAGATYGYT
12	TRBV27	ASRPGTSGYEQY
11	TRBV12-3/TRBV12-4	ASSFGLAGVQY
14	TRBV18	ASSPWVGRAGNEQF
15	TRBV5-1	ASSPWGGDRGSYEQY
15	TRBV19	ASSISGTSGRTGELF
13	TRBV18	ASSPGTSPGDTQY
11	TRBV28	ASRETGEETQY
12	TRBV27	ASSRGTHSYGYT
13	TRBV19	ASSRGAALYNEQF
14	TRBV14	ASSHLGPPSYNEQF
11	TRBV3-1/TRBV3-2	ASSQGLEEKLF
14	TRBV11-3	ASSLAGTENTGELF
14	TRBV2	ASSEVGTGEYNEQF
12	TRBV3-1/TRBV3-2	ASSSLGGGFEQY
15	TRBV5-1	ASSLVSGLAAYNEQF
13	TRBV5-6	ASSKDRTSGYEQY